This T cell receptor (beta chain) was documented in a study of blood T cell repertoires in COVID-19. For the study at large: COVID-19 samples, acute and convalescent, were from the United States, Italy and Spain. Sources were T cells, B-cell-depleted T cells, or PBMCs; the material itself was cDNA or gDNA.

In the original analysis: How many nucleated cells were present was estimated from reference gene primer amplification. The data were produced by immunoSEQ multiplex PCR, yet TCRdb's version contains in-frame clones alone and is incomplete. V, J and clone size were drawn from that table, and D and trimming were deduced from the DNA. The sample lists about 250,000 clones, approximately 86% seen once, with around 1.5% in the top ten. Trimming took off 4 bases at V and 10 bases at J, with 10 bases between the two ends. The CDR3 spans 11 residues. The origin of this receptor is a woman aged 55-69 years who had recovered from COVID-19. The chain uses TRBV12-3 or TRBV12-4 and TRBJ1-1; D gene uncertain. What was sequenced was peripheral blood. The CDR3 spells CASSSLAVAFF. For the CDR3, the DNA is TGTGCCAGCAGTTCCCTGGCTGTAGCTTTCTTT.